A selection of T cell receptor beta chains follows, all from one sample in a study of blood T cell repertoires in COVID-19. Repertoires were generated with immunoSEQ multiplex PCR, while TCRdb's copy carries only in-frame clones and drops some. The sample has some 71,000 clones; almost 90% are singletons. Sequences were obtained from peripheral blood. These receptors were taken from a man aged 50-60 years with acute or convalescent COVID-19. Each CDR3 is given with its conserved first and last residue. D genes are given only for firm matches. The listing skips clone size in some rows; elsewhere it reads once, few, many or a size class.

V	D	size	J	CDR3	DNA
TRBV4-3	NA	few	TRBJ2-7	CASSQGTQDSYEQYF	TGCGCCAGCAGCCAAGGAACACAGGACTCCTACGAGCAGTACTTC
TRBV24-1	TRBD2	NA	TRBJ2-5	CATSDLTGREGLETQYF	TGTGCCACCAGTGATTTGACTGGGCGGGAGGGTTTGGAGACCCAGTACTTC
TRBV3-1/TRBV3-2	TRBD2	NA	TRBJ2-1	CASSPWTSGRAPEQFF	TGTGCCAGCAGCCCTTGGACTAGCGGGAGGGCCCCCGAGCAGTTCTTC
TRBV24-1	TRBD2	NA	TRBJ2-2	CATSDPTSGNTGELFF	TGTGCCACCAGTGATCCCACTAGCGGGAACACCGGGGAGCTGTTTTTT
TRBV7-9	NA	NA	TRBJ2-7	CASSLSLGGQYF	TGTGCCAGCAGCCTTAGTTTAGGAGGGCAGTACTTC
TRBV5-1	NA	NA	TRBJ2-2	CASSSKQGSVTGELFF	TGCGCCAGCAGCTCCAAACAGGGCTCTGTCACCGGGGAGCTGTTTTTT
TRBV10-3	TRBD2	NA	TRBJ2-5	CAISEPSGRGAETQYF	TGTGCCATCAGTGAACCTAGCGGGAGAGGGGCGGAGACCCAGTACTTC
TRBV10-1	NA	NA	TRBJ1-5	CASSPNRNQPQHF	TGCGCCAGCAGTCCCAACAGAAATCAGCCCCAGCATTTT
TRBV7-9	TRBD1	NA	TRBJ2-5	CASRQQGARETQYF	TGTGCCAGCAGACAACAGGGGGCGCGGGAGACCCAGTACTTC
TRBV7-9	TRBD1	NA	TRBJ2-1	CASSSLRDRGGHEQFF	TGTGCCAGCAGCTCCCTCCGGGACAGGGGGGGACATGAGCAGTTCTTC
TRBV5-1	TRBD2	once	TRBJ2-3	CASSPGTSGTASTDTQYF	TGCGCCAGCAGCCCCGGGACTAGCGGGACCGCTAGCACAGATACGCAGTATTTT
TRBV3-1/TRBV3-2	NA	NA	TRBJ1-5	CASSQDGGNQPQHF	TGTGCCAGCAGCCAAGACGGCGGGAATCAGCCCCAGCATTTT
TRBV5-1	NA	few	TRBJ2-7	CASSLTSGTYEQYF	TGCGCCAGCAGCTTGACCTCGGGTACCTACGAGCAGTACTTC
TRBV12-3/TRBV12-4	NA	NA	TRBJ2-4	CASSLVRENIQYF	TGTGCCAGCAGTTTGGTCAGGGAAAACATTCAGTACTTC
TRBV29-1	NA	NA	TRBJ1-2	CSVYSGSTIF	TGCAGCGTCTACAGTGGGTCTACCATCTTC
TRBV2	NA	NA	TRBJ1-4	CASSEGRGIWGEKLFF	TGTGCCAGCAGTGAAGGACGTGGGATATGGGGCGAAAAACTGTTTTTT
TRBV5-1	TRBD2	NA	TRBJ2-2	CASSSGLAGGPGTGELFF	TGCGCCAGCAGCTCGGGACTAGCGGGAGGGCCGGGCACCGGGGAGCTGTTTTTT
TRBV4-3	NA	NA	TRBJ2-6	CASSLSSGANVLTF	TGCGCCAGCAGCCTCAGCTCTGGGGCCAACGTCCTGACTTTC
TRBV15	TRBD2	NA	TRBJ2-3	CATSRQTQPGANSGRSTDTQYF	TGTGCCACCAGCCGACAGACTCAGCCAGGGGCCAATAGCGGGAGGAGCACAGATACGCAGTATTTT
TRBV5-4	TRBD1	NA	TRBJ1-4	CASSLGTGNEKLFF	TGTGCCAGCAGCCTAGGGACAGGGAATGAAAAACTGTTTTTT
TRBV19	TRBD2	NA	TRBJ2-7	CASSRERESTYEQYF	TGTGCCAGTAGTAGAGAGCGGGAGAGCACCTACGAGCAGTACTTC
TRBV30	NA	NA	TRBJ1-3	CAWSIRSSGNTIYF	TGTGCCTGGAGTATACGGAGCTCTGGAAACACCATATATTTT
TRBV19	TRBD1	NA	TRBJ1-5	CASKGEQGVGDQPQHF	TGTGCCAGTAAGGGGGAACAGGGGGTTGGGGATCAGCCCCAGCATTTT
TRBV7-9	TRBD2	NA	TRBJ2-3	CASSLMDSGSIRTQYF	TGTGCCAGCAGCTTAATGGATAGCGGGAGCATCCGTACGCAGTATTTT
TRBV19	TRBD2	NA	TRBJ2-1	CASNLAGAHEQFF	TGTGCCAGTAACCTAGCGGGAGCCCATGAGCAGTTCTTC
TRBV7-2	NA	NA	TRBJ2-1	CASSLFPGREQFF	TGTGCCAGCAGCTTATTCCCCGGGAGAGAGCAGTTCTTC
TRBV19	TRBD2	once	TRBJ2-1	CAISPGTSGYEQFF	TGTGCCATCTCCCCGGGGACTAGTGGGTATGAGCAGTTCTTC
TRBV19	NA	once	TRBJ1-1	CASSNWEDTEAFF	TGTGCCAGTAGTAATTGGGAGGACACTGAAGCTTTCTTT
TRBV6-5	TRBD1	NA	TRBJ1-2	CASSSDQGGYGYTF	TGTGCCAGCAGTTCCGATCAGGGGGGCTATGGCTACACCTTC
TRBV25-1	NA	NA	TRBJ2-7	CASSALHEQYF	TGTGCCAGCAGTGCCCTCCACGAGCAGTACTTC
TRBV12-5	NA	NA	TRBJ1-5	CASGLDRYSNQPQHF	TGTGCTAGTGGTTTGGACAGATATAGCAATCAGCCCCAGCATTTT
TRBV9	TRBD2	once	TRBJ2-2	CASRLREGDTGELFF	TGTGCCAGCAGACTACGGGAGGGCGACACCGGGGAGCTGTTTTTT
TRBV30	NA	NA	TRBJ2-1	CACLDRLDTYNEQFF	TGTGCCTGCTTAGACCGACTGGATACCTACAATGAGCAGTTCTTC
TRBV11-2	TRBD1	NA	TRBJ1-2	CASSRQGVGYTF	TGTGCCAGCAGTCGACAGGGGGTGGGCTACACCTTC
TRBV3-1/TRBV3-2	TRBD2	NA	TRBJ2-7	CASSSFLKRLAGDHEQYF	TGTGCCAGCAGCTCCTTCTTAAAAAGACTAGCGGGAGACCACGAGCAGTACTTC
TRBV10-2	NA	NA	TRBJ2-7	CASSDRGAGSSYEQYF	TGCGCCAGCAGTGACAGGGGGGCGGGTAGCTCCTACGAGCAGTACTTC
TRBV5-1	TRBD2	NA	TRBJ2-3	CASSLGLAGDDTQYF	TGCGCCAGCAGCCTGGGACTAGCGGGAGATGATACGCAGTATTTT
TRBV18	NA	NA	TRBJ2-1	CASSPPTSYGYNEQFF	TGTGCCAGCTCACCACCAACTAGTTACGGATACAATGAGCAGTTCTTC
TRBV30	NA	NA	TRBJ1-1	CAWSRDRRTEAFF	TGTGCCTGGAGCCGAGACCGGAGGACTGAAGCTTTCTTT
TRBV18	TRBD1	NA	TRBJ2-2	CASSTDRVNTGELFF	TGTGCCAGCTCAACCGACAGGGTGAACACCGGGGAGCTGTTTTTT
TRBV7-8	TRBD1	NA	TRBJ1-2	CASSLAGTDYGYTF	TGTGCCAGCAGCTTAGCAGGGACAGACTATGGCTACACCTTC
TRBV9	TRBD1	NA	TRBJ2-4	CASSDLQGYIQYF	TGTGCCAGCAGCGACCTACAGGGGTACATTCAGTACTTC
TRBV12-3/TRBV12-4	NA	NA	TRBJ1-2	CASSSGYGYTF	TGTGCCAGCAGTTCCGGCTATGGCTACACCTTC
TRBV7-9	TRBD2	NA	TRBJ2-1	CASSLRSTSGRMNEQFF	TGTGCCAGCAGCTTAAGATCGACTAGCGGGAGGATGAATGAGCAGTTCTTC
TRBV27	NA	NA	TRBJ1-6	CASSTGHINSPLHF	TGTGCCAGCAGTACGGGACACATTAATTCACCCCTCCACTTT
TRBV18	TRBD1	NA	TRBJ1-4	CASSPRTGDEKLFF	TGTGCCAGCTCACCACGGACAGGGGATGAAAAACTGTTTTTT
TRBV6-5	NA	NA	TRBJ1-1	CASRISTGNTEAFF	TGTGCCAGCAGGATCTCGACAGGGAACACTGAAGCTTTCTTT
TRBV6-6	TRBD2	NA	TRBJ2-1	CASLMSGTSNEQFF	TGTGCCAGCTTGATGAGCGGGACCAGTAATGAGCAGTTCTTC
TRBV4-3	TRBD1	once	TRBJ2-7	CASSQAQGAYEQYF	TGCGCCAGCAGCCAAGCACAGGGGGCCTACGAGCAGTACTTC
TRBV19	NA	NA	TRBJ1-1	CATLGRAGTEAFF	TGTGCCACCCTAGGGCGGGCCGGCACTGAAGCTTTCTTT
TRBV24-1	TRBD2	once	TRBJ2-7	CATSDTSATYEQYF	TGTGCCACCAGTGATACTAGCGCGACCTACGAGCAGTACTTC
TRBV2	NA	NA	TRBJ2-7	CASKQASYEQYF	TGTGCCAGCAAACAGGCCTCCTACGAGCAGTACTTC